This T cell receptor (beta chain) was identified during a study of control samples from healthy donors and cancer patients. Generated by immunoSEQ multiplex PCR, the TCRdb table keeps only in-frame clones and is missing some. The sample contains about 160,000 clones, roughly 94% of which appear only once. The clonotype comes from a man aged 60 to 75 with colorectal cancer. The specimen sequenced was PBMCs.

Here the CDR3 reads CASSLGVTEAFF. CDR3 sequence (DNA): TGTGCCAGCAGCTTGGGCGTTACTGAAGCTTTCTTT. The chain employs TRBV7-2 and TRBJ1-1; no clear D. V lost 3 bases to trimming and J lost 5 bases, with 7 bases between them. Germline CDR1 SGHTA, CDR2 FQGNSA. This CDR3 spans 12 amino acids.